This T cell receptor (beta chain) was recorded in a study of blood T cell repertoires in COVID-19 (dated by TCRdb to the early 2020s). General notes on the study: The collaborator samples originated in the United States, Italy and Spain and spanned the acute and convalescent phases of COVID-19. The repertoires were released in a freely available public database meant as a resource for research on the immune response to SARS-CoV-2. The prospective study material was composed of cDNA or gDNA derived from T cells, B-cell-depleted T cells, or PBMCs. The samples were drawn from the first 160 participants of the ongoing ImmuneRACE study and from over a thousand subjects provided by 6 global collaborators. Deeply sampled blood TCRbeta repertoires from subjects exposed to, actively infected with, or recovered from COVID-19 were included in the dataset. Where HLA class I and class II types were available, the types were taken from metadata supplied by the sample provider, not from assay-based typing. Nearly every sample came with metadata listing a de-identified subject ID, COVID-19 status, age in years and sex. What the research found in general, with its limitations: The quantity of clinical and demographic metadata differed by source and by participant and was supplied without curation.

The CDR3 covers 17 residues, taking in both the cysteine and the phenylalanine. Just the 51-base CDR3 DNA is kept, in frame starting at base 1. Germline trimming: 4 bases from V, 7 bases from J; junction bases outside gene matches: 18. Reading the germline V gene gives CDR1 SNHLY and CDR2 FYNNEI. Collaborating institutions collected whole blood in K2EDTA tubes following their own protocols. For TCRbeta analysis, collaborators shipped samples in one of three forms: frozen whole blood, isolated PBMCs, or DNA extracted from either of those sample types. About this clone: Its target antigen remains unknown. The input lacks base qualities; no much larger clone sits a single base away.

TCRbeta CDR3 regions were amplified from genomic DNA using the immunoSEQ Assay, a bias-controlled multiplex PCR. In the source study's methods: The number of nucleated cells in each sample was estimated by amplification of reference gene primers within the assay. To quantify the absolute abundance of each unique TCRbeta CDR3 rearrangement, sequence reads were collapsed and filtered. Productive Simpson clonality was computed per sample as the square root of Simpson's diversity index over productive rearrangements. TCRdb carries this immuneACCESS record with in-frame sequences only. Its versions omit some clonotypes, under half of them owing to an unresolved V gene in the studies checked, with the rest unexplained. D and trimming were read from the DNA, whereas the V and J calls and clone size are those reported in that table. The sample includes about 75,000 clones, with about 88% observed a single time. In total, the top ten clones hold roughly a fifth of the sample.

The sequenced material came from peripheral blood. The chain is assembled from TRBV2 and TRBJ1-2; TRBD1 fits 7 bases in the junction. The clonotype comes from a human donor in a cohort sampled during active COVID-19. In nucleotide form, the sequence is TGTGCCAGCAGTGCTCGGGGACAGACAAAAGCTTTGGGTGGCTACACCTTC. It specifies CASSARGQTKALGGYTF.